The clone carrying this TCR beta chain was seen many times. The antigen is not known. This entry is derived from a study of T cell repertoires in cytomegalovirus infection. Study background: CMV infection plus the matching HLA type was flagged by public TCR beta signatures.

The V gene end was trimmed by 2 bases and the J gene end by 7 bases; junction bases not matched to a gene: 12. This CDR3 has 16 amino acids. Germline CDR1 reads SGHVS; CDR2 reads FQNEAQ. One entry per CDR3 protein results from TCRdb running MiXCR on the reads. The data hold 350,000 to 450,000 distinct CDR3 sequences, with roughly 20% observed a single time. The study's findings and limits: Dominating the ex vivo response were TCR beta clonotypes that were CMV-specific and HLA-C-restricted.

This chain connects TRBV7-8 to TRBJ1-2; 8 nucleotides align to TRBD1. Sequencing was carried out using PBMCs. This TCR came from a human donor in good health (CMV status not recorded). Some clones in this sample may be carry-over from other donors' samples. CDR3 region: CASSLTGARQGFGYTF. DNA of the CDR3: TGTGCCAGCAGCTTAACGGGTGCGAGACAGGGGTTTGGCTACACCTTC.